The source of this T cell receptor (beta chain) is a study of blood T cell repertoires in COVID-19. In the study overall: The United States, Italy and Spain were the sources of the acute and convalescent COVID-19 samples. Sources were T cells, B-cell-depleted T cells, or PBMCs; the material itself was cDNA or gDNA.

Authors' methods: Cell counts per sample came from amplifying reference gene primers. Data came from immunoSEQ multiplex PCR; TCRdb stores just in-frame clones and leaves some out. The DNA was the basis for D and trimming; V, J and clone size are from that table. The sample lists 250,000 or so clones, 84% seen once, with 4% in the top ten. This CDR3 has 17 residues. Germline loops: CDR1 LNHDA, CDR2 SQIVND (reference sequence). Trimming removed 5 bases from V and 10 bases from J; junction bases left unmatched: 17. The source material was peripheral blood. V usage is TRBV19 and J usage is TRBJ2-1; 10 bases align to TRBD2. The receptor comes from a man in his fifties with acute or convalescent COVID-19. The CDR3 spells CASSVVAGGPLSWEQFF. CDR3 DNA: TGTGCCAGTAGTGTGGTAGCGGGAGGTCCCCTATCTTGGGAGCAGTTCTTC.